The 30 T cell receptor beta chains below come from one sample, sequenced in a study of T cell responses to AZD1222 COVID-19 vaccine. TCRdb's copy holds only in-frame clones and misses some; the assay was immunoSEQ multiplex PCR. This table holds about 140,000 clones, around nine tenths found once. The sequences come from peripheral blood, collected on day 0 of AZD1222 vaccination. These receptor sequences come from an adult in good health.

This clone was found once. The genes are TRBV5-1 and TRBJ1-5; possibly TRBD1 for D (5 bases). Germline V CDR1 and CDR2: SGHRS, YFSETQ. V gave up 4 bases and J gave up 4 bases, with 12 bases separating them. The CDR3 has 14 residues. CDR3 amino acids: CASSMDGQNQPQHF. The CDR3 nucleotides are TGCGCCAGCAGCATGGACGGACAAAATCAGCCCCAGCATTTT. Looking up the rest from reference TRBV5-1 and TRBJ1-5 gives the full variable domain: KAGVTQTPRYLIKTRGQQVTLSCSPISGHRSVSWYQQTPGQGLQFLFEYFSETQRNKGNFPGRFSGRQFSNSRSEMNVSTLELGDSALYLCASSMDGQNQPQHFGDGTRLSIL.

The V and J genes are TRBV1 and TRBJ2-4; the DNA was not compared with TRBD2, the D call given in the table. TRBV1 is a listed pseudogene. CDR3 length: 17 amino acids. CDR3 DNA: TGCACCAGCAGCCCCGCCCGGACTAGCGGATTCCCAAGCATTCAGTACTTC. The encoded protein is CTSSPARTSGFPSIQYF.

The V call is TRBV4-2, the J call TRBJ2-2, with 8 bases identical to TRBD1. The CDR3 has 16 amino acids. Germline trimming cut 0 bases from V and 4 bases from J; bases unmatched to any gene: 4. CDR1 is LGHNA and CDR2 is YNFKEQ in the germline V gene. CDR3 residues: CASSQDPGGSTGELFF. CDR3 nucleotides: TGTGCCAGCAGCCAAGATCCAGGGGGCAGCACCGGGGAGCTGTTTTTT.

The chain carries TRBV3-1 (or the pseudogene TRBV3-2) and TRBJ2-7; D not certain. CDR1 is LGHDT and CDR2 is YNNKEL in the germline V gene (reference sequence). Trimming pared 0 bases from V and 0 bases from J, leaving 15 bases between. The CDR3 is 17 amino acids. CDR3 nucleotides: TGTGCCAGCAGCCAAGAGGGAACAGCCAAATCCTCCTACGAGCAGTACTTC. The encoded protein is CASSQEGTAKSSYEQYF.

The rearrangement uses TRBV21-1 and TRBJ2-1; TRBD2 is the table's D call and was not checked against the DNA. TRBV21-1 is listed as a pseudogene. The CDR3 spans 13 residues. For the CDR3, the DNA is TGTGCCAGCAGCCAAACGAGTCGTAGTGAGCAGTTCTTC. Encoded protein: CASSQTSRSEQFF.

This clone is a singleton in its sample. The chain links TRBV4-2 to TRBJ2-7; TRBD2 matches 8 bases. The CDR3 totals 17 residues. The V gene's germline CDR1 is LGHNA and CDR2 YNFKEQ. J gave up 2 bases and V 4 bases, and 13 bases lay outside the gene matches. CDR3 nucleotide sequence: TGTGCCAGCAGCCCGCTGGGGGCGGGAGGCCAACCCTACGAGCAGTACTTC. It yields the protein CASSPLGAGGQPYEQYF.

The rearrangement links TRBV9 to TRBJ2-3; TRBD1 matches at 9 bases. The V gene's germline CDR1 is SGDLS and CDR2 YYNGEE. Unmatched junction bases numbered 11, after V lost 0 bases and J lost 3 bases. The CDR3 sequence is 18 residues long. The CDR3 bases are TGTGCCAGCAGCGTAGAAGCGAGACAGGGGGTAGGAACAGATACGCAGTATTTT. Translation gives CASSVEARQGVGTDTQYF.

This chain joins TRBV29-1 and TRBJ2-1, with TRBD2 matching over 10 bases. The CDR3 is 14 residues long. Germline-derived CDR1 and CDR2 are SQVTM and ANQGSEA. The junction had 8 bases not matched to a gene; V was cut back by 5 bases and J by 7 bases. The CDR3 DNA is TGCAGCGTTCCGGCTAGCGGGAGAGCTAATGAGCAGTTCTTC. Protein sequence: CSVPASGRANEQFF.

A single count supports this clone. This chain links TRBV11-2 with TRBJ1-2, with 8 bases fitting TRBD1. In germline, CDR1 is SGHAT, CDR2 FQNNGV. The CDR3 is 13 residues long. Losses at the gene ends were 7 bases for V and 8 bases for J; bases not matched to a gene: 9. The CDR3 nucleotides read TGTGCCAGCACCCCAGGACAGGGTCGCGGCTACACCTTC. It yields the protein CASTPGQGRGYTF. The full variable domain, its missing parts supplied by reference TRBV11-2 and TRBJ1-2, is EAGVAQSPRYKIIEKRQSVAFWCNPISGHATLYWYQQILGQGPKLLIQFQNNGVVDDSQLPKDRFSAERLKGVDSTLKIQPAKLEDSAVYLCASTPGQGRGYTFGSGTRLTVV.

This chain joins TRBV19 and TRBJ1-4, with a weak D call TRBD1 (6 bases). Germline-derived CDR1 and CDR2 are LNHDA and SQIVND (reference sequence). The ends were cut back, 5 bases at V and 4 bases at J, with 20 bases in the middle. The length of the CDR3 is 17 residues. CDR3 coding DNA: TGTGCCAGTAGTGATCGACAGGCCCGTTTGCATAATGAAAAACTGTTTTTT. Amino acids: CASSDRQARLHNEKLFF.

The chain is built from TRBV14 and TRBJ2-2; 8 bases agree with TRBD2. Trimming removed 0 bases from V and 2 bases from J; junction bases left unmatched: 11. This CDR3 contains 19 residues. Looked up from germline, CDR1 is SGHDN and CDR2 is FVKESK. The CDR3 reads CASSQDLSSGGLNTGELFF. The CDR3 coding sequence is TGTGCCAGCAGCCAAGATCTATCGAGCGGGGGACTAAACACCGGGGAGCTGTTTTTT.

V gene TRBV7-9 combines with J gene TRBJ2-1; TRBD2 matches 7 bases. V lost 4 bases to trimming and J lost 0 bases; unmatched junction nucleotides: 6. This CDR3 spans 16 amino acids. Germline V gives CDR1 SEHNR, CDR2 FQNEAQ (reference sequence). The CDR3 nucleotides are TGTGCCAGCAGCTCCCCTAGCGGACACTCCTACAATGAGCAGTTCTTC. Its translation: CASSSPSGHSYNEQFF.

The chain recombines TRBV18 with TRBJ1-5, with 9 bases fitting TRBD1. The trim removed 3 bases at V and 11 bases at J, leaving 11 bases unmatched. This CDR3 is built from 15 residues. CDR1 KGHSH and CDR2 LQKENI come from the germline V gene. The CDR3 sequence: CASSPSGQGTETQHF. CDR3 in DNA: TGTGCCAGCTCACCCTCGGGACAGGGCACGGAGACCCAGCATTTT.

The V gene is TRBV6-6, the J gene TRBJ2-1, with unresolved D. Germline V gene lookup returns CDR1 MNHNY and CDR2 SVGAGI (reference sequence). The length of the CDR3 is 11 residues. Trimming took 7 bases from V and 7 from J, leaving 8 bases between them. CDR3 sequence: CASTIGNEQFF. Written as DNA, the CDR3 is TGTGCCAGCACAATTGGGAATGAGCAGTTCTTC.

This clone was counted many times. The chain couples TRBV7-9 to TRBJ1-2; 9 nucleotides line up with TRBD1. The CDR3 has 13 residues. Germline CDR1 is SEHNR and CDR2 is FQNEAQ (reference sequence). V lost 5 bases, J lost 7 bases, and 5 bases stayed unmatched. The CDR3 DNA reads TGTGCCAGCAGCCCCGGGACAGGGAGTGGCTACACCTTC. This sequence encodes CASSPGTGSGYTF. Full variable domain (missing parts from reference TRBV7-9 and TRBJ1-2): DTGVSQNPRHKITKRGQNVTFRCDPISEHNRLYWYRQTLGQGPEFLTYFQNEAQLEKSRLLSDRFSAERPKGSFSTLEIQRTEQGDSAMYLCASSPGTGSGYTFGSGTRLTVV.

The chain couples TRBV11-2 to TRBJ1-4; the D is unclear. CDR1 is SGHAT and CDR2 is FQNNGV in the germline V gene. Between the trimmed V and J ends, which lost 2 bases and 2 bases, there was a span of 6 bases. The CDR3 consists of 14 residues. The CDR3 sequence is CASSLSITNEKLFF. CDR3 coding DNA: TGTGCCAGCAGCTTATCAATCACTAATGAAAAACTGTTTTTT.

The chain links TRBV9 to TRBJ1-4, with D maybe TRBD1 (5 bases). Germline V lookup: CDR1 SGDLS, CDR2 YYNGEE. This CDR3 has 16 residues. V was clipped by 3 bases and J by 0 bases, with 12 bases between them. The CDR3 loop is CASSGGRGTTNEKLFF. CDR3 nucleotides: TGTGCCAGCAGCGGAGGAAGGGGTACAACTAATGAAAAACTGTTTTTT. Together with reference TRBV9 and TRBJ1-4, the CDR3 gives the full variable domain: DSGVTQTPKHLITATGQRVTLRCSPRSGDLSVYWYQQSLDQGLQFLIQYYNGEERAKGNILERFSAQQFPDLHSELNLSSLELGDSALYFCASSGGRGTTNEKLFFGSGTQLSVL.

The chain links TRBV4-2 to TRBJ1-1; weak D call: TRBD1 (5 bases). The germline CDR1 and CDR2 sequences are LGHNA and YNFKEQ. The CDR3 spans 14 residues. With 0 bases removed from V and 7 bases from J, the gap between germline ends came to 12 bases. The CDR3 loop reads CASSQDLTVGEAFF. CDR3 in DNA: TGTGCCAGCAGCCAAGATCTGACAGTGGGTGAAGCTTTCTTT.

The chain combines TRBV12-5 with TRBJ1-1; D is unclear. This CDR3 comprises 14 residues. CDR1 LGHNT and CDR2 FRNRAP come from the germline V gene. Trimming stripped 4 bases from V and 6 bases from J, with 15 bases between. As DNA, the CDR3 is TGTGCTAGTGGTTCCCCGACCAAACCGGCTGAAGCTTTCTTT. It codes for CASGSPTKPAEAFF.

The chain links TRBV30 to TRBJ2-3, with TRBD1 identical over 7 bases. This CDR3 region has 14 residues. CDR1 is GTSNPN, CDR2 SVGIG, per germline (reference sequence). Unmatched junction bases numbered 3, after V lost 2 bases and J lost 1 base. The CDR3 nucleotides are TGTGCCTGGAGTCCCGGACAGGGCACAGATACGCAGTATTTT. Encoded protein: CAWSPGQGTDTQYF.

This chain uses TRBV23-1 with TRBJ2-5; 15 nucleotides align to TRBD2. TRBV23-1 is designated an ORF whose function remains uncertain. With 4 bases clipped from V and 0 bases from J, the junction kept 3 bases outside the gene matches. The CDR3 is 17 residues long. CDR3 residues: CASSLGTSGRYQETQYF. Written as DNA, the CDR3 is TGCGCCAGCAGTCTGGGGACTAGCGGGAGGTACCAAGAGACCCAGTACTTC.

The genes are TRBV10-3 and TRBJ2-6; 7 bases agree with TRBD1. There are 17 residues in the CDR3. V trimming: 8 bases; J trimming: 1 base; junction bases outside the gene matches: 11. The germline V gene has CDR1 ENHRY and CDR2 SYGVKD. In nucleotides, the CDR3 is TGTGCCATCCGAGAATCCGAGGGGGCGTCTGGGGCCAACGTCCTGACTTTC. Amino acids: CAIRESEGASGANVLTF.

This chain links TRBV27 with TRBJ1-2; D is perhaps TRBD1 (6 bases). The CDR3 runs to 13 residues. CDR1 and CDR2 (germline): MNHEY, SMNVEV (reference sequence). The V end was cut by 6 bases, the J end by 8 bases, with 16 bases between. The CDR3 DNA is TGTGCCAGCAGGAAGGGGGGCGCGGACGGCTACACCTTC. It codes for CASRKGGADGYTF.

This chain connects TRBV20-1 to TRBJ2-4; unclear D gene. The CDR3 is 13 residues long. Deletions cut 3 bases from V and 8 bases from J, with 14 bases between. Germline V CDR1 and CDR2: DFQATT, SNEGSKA (reference sequence). CDR3 protein: CSASQVEIDIQYF. Written as DNA, the CDR3 is TGCAGTGCTAGTCAGGTTGAAATTGACATTCAGTACTTC.

This clone was recorded only once. This chain joins TRBV27 and TRBJ1-2, with D possibly matching TRBD1 (5 bases). The CDR3 has 14 residues. V lost 8 bases, J lost 2 bases, and 15 bases lay in between. The germline CDR1 and CDR2 sequences are MNHEY and SMNVEV (reference sequence). The chain's CDR3 is CASAWGKSNYGYTF. In nucleotides, the CDR3 is TGTGCCAGCGCCTGGGGCAAGTCGAACTATGGCTACACCTTC.

In this sample, this clone turned up once. V and J are TRBV5-1 and TRBJ2-7; perhaps TRBD2 as D (6 bases). Between the trimmed V and J ends, which lost 2 bases and 4 bases, there was a span of 19 bases. CDR1 is SGHRS and CDR2 is YFSETQ in the germline V gene. CDR3 length equals 16 residues. The CDR3 bases are TGCGCCAGCAGCTTCGGGTTGGCGGGAAGTTTTTACGAGCAGTACTTC. It yields the protein CASSFGLAGSFYEQYF.

The chain uses TRBV30 and TRBJ2-6; 8 bases match TRBD2. The germline V gene has CDR1 GTSNPN and CDR2 SVGIG (reference sequence). The CDR3 is 18 amino acids. Germline trimming cut 2 bases from V and 0 bases from J; bases unmatched to any gene: 9. This chain's CDR3 is CAWSPPGLASSGANVLTF. The CDR3, as DNA: TGTGCCTGGAGTCCCCCCGGACTAGCCAGCTCTGGGGCCAACGTCCTGACTTTC.

The chain is built from TRBV5-1 and TRBJ2-2; a weak D match, TRBD1 (5 bases). This CDR3 comprises 14 residues. Germline V gene sequence: CDR1 SGHRS, CDR2 YFSETQ. V lost 2 bases to trimming and J lost 5 bases, with 10 bases between them. CDR3 sequence reads: CASSLGRATGELFF. In nucleotides, the CDR3 is TGCGCCAGCAGCTTAGGCAGGGCTACCGGGGAGCTGTTTTTT.

This chain connects TRBV12-5 to TRBJ2-1, with D maybe TRBD1 (6 bases). This CDR3 comprises 13 residues. CDR1 and CDR2 (germline): LGHNT, FRNRAP. The V end was cut by 0 bases, the J end by 9 bases, with 9 bases between. CDR3 DNA: TGTGCTAGTGGTTTGGTAGGGGACATTGAGCAGTTCTTC. It specifies CASGLVGDIEQFF.

The chain couples TRBV28 to TRBJ2-7, with 10 bases matching TRBD2. Trimming cost V 7 bases and J 0 bases; bases outside gene matches: 0. Germline V gene lookup returns CDR1 MDHEN and CDR2 SYDVKM. There are 13 residues in the CDR3. The CDR3 region has the DNA TGTGCCAGCATAGCGGGGGGCTCCTACGAGCAGTACTTC. This translates into CASIAGGSYEQYF.